This T cell receptor (beta chain) stems from a study of regulatory T cells in long-lasting Graves disease. This clonotype was observed at least ten times. What it recognizes is unknown. Libraries of TCR beta came from iRepertoire HTBI primers plus Arm-PCR of CDR3 regions. TCRdb called the multiplex PCR reads again in MiXCR, with one record for every CDR3 protein. The data hold some 430,000 distinct CDR3 sequences, with under 25% observed a single time. The time point: persistent/refractory GD, antithyroid drugs over 5 years with positive TRAb. PBMCs provided the RNA from which the TCR library was made. Study-level points and caveats: Graves' patients with persistent disease showed TCR diversity lower than patients newly diagnosed.

This sample comprised peripheral blood mononuclear cells (PBMCs), obtained when the disease was refractory, from a patient treated with antithyroid drugs. This sequence was found in a female donor with Graves disease.

The CDR3 nucleotides are TGTGCCAGTAGTTCAGGGGATGTGGGAGAAAAACTGTTTTTT. It specifies CASSSGDVGEKLFF. The chain carries TRBV19 and TRBJ1-4; the D gene is possibly TRBD1 (6 bases). Germline V lookup: CDR1 LNHDA, CDR2 SQIVND (reference sequence). Trimming stripped 5 bases from V and 8 bases from J, with 15 bases between. The CDR3 runs to 14 residues.